One and the same sample provided the 11 T cell receptor beta chains below, sequenced in a study of shared clonotypes between healthy human individuals. Positively selected for CCR7, the CD45RO-negative cells used as naive CD8 cells excluded terminally differentiated effector memory CD45RA+ cells. Assay: immunoSEQ multiplex PCR; the TCRdb copy retains only in-frame clones and omits some. The repertoire holds 600,000 or so clones, with about 95% as singletons. The material sequenced was naive CD8+ T cells sorted from blood. The receptors stem from a woman in her 30s in good health.

V usage is TRBV4-3 and J usage is TRBJ2-7; TRBD1 aligns across 7 bases. The CDR3 runs 14 residues. Trimming at V came to 1 base and at J to 3 bases, leaving 3 bases not matched to a gene. The germline gives CDR1 LGHNA, CDR2 YSLEER. CDR3 coding DNA: TGCGCCAGCAGCCAAGGAACAGGGGTCTACGAGCAGTACTTC. Translated, it gives CASSQGTGVYEQYF.

The genes are TRBV27 and TRBJ2-2; tentatively, D is TRBD2 (5 bases). CDR3 length equals 14 residues. V lost 2 bases, J lost 4 bases, and 8 bases lay in between. The V gene's germline CDR1 is MNHEY and CDR2 SMNVEV (reference sequence). In nucleotides, the CDR3 is TGTGCCAGCAGTTTAGTGGGGAGCACCGGGGAGCTGTTTTTT. It is translated as CASSLVGSTGELFF.

CDR3 region: CASSFSGGDRDGYEQYF. The DNA of the CDR3 is TGTGCCAGCAGTTTTTCGGGGGGTGACAGGGACGGTTACGAGCAGTACTTC. The chain recombines TRBV27 with TRBJ2-7, with D possibly called TRBD1 or TRBD2 (7 bases each). There are 17 residues in the CDR3. Looked up from germline, CDR1 is MNHEY and CDR2 is SMNVEV (reference sequence). V was pared by 3 bases and J by 4 bases, with 22 bases between.

The rearrangement joins TRBV5-4 to TRBJ2-7, with 11 nucleotides matching TRBD2. Germline assignment: CDR1 SGHNT and CDR2 YYREEE (reference sequence). The V gene end was trimmed by 2 bases and the J gene end by 6 bases; junction bases not matched to a gene: 4. CDR3 length: 14 residues. The CDR3 here is CASSFGTSGFEQYF. DNA for the CDR3: TGTGCCAGCAGCTTCGGGACTAGCGGCTTCGAGCAGTACTTC.

The V and J genes are TRBV11-3 and TRBJ2-7; 8 bases are shared with TRBD1. Per the germline V gene, CDR1 is SGHNT and CDR2 is YENEEA. V dropped 5 bases and J dropped 6; count of bases not matched to a gene: 6. The CDR3 is 13 amino acids. In nucleotides, the CDR3 is TGTGCCAGCAGCCACGGACAGGGCGGCGAGCAGTACTTC. This gives the protein CASSHGQGGEQYF. The complete variable domain, with remaining parts taken from reference TRBV11-3 and TRBJ2-7, reads EAGVVQSPRYKIIEKKQPVAFWCNPISGHNTLYWYLQNLGQGPELLIRYENEEAVDDSQLPKDRFSAERLKGVDSTLKIQPAELGDSAVYLCASSHGQGGEQYFGPGTRLTVT.

This clone came up once. The V gene is TRBV30, the J gene TRBJ2-3, with 9 bases identical to TRBD2. V was pared by 3 bases and J by 2 bases, with 6 bases of the junction left unmatched. The CDR3 contains 15 residues. CDR1 is GTSNPN, CDR2 SVGIG, per germline (reference sequence). The CDR3 region is CAWRSTSGATDTQYF. DNA for the CDR3: TGTGCCTGGAGGTCGACTAGCGGAGCCACAGATACGCAGTATTTT.

A single count supports this clone. A read error may produce the germline difference seen at one junction end. This chain joins TRBV6-1 and TRBJ1-5, with 7 bases lining up with TRBD1. Looked up from germline, CDR1 is MNHNS and CDR2 is SASEGT. The CDR3 runs 13 residues. The DNA for the CDR3 is TGTGCCAGCAGAGAAGACAGGGCTCAGCCCCAGCATTTT. It specifies CASREDRAQPQHF.

The chain recombines TRBV27 with TRBJ1-6; 8 bases map to TRBD1. With V trimmed by 6 bases and J by 7 bases, 11 bases remained unmatched. Germline V gives CDR1 MNHEY, CDR2 SMNVEV (reference sequence). The CDR3 has 16 amino acids. As DNA, the CDR3 is TGTGCCAGCAGCTCCGGGACAGGAGGATACAATTCACCCCTCCACTTT. It is translated as CASSSGTGGYNSPLHF.

The gene calls are TRBV27 and TRBJ2-6; D is possibly TRBD2 (6 bases). Germline values: CDR1 MNHEY, CDR2 SMNVEV (reference sequence). CDR3 length: 17 amino acids. V dropped 5 bases and J dropped 0 bases, with 14 bases sitting between them. CDR3 sequence: CASSQGTAGSGANVLTF. CDR3 nucleotides: TGTGCCAGCAGTCAAGGGACTGCCGGCTCTGGGGCCAACGTCCTGACTTTC.

V gene TRBV9 combines with J gene TRBJ2-7, with no clear D. Germline CDR1 SGDLS, CDR2 YYNGEE. The CDR3 extends over 13 amino acids. Trimming stripped 4 bases from V and 2 bases from J, with 10 bases between. In nucleotides, the CDR3 is TGTGCCAGCAGCCCACCACTGGCCTACGAGCAGTACTTC. This translates into CASSPPLAYEQYF.

The sample holds one count of this clone. The V and J genes are TRBV28 and TRBJ2-7; 12 nucleotides align to TRBD2. The CDR3 runs to 15 residues. Looked up from germline, CDR1 is MDHEN and CDR2 is SYDVKM. V lost 6 bases to trimming and J lost 1 base; unmatched junction nucleotides: 4. CDR3 coding DNA: TGTGCCAGCAGGATGACTAGCGGGAGTTCCTACGAGCAGTACTTC. Encoded protein: CASRMTSGSSYEQYF.